This T cell receptor beta chain was obtained from a study of blood T cell repertoires in COVID-19. As handled by the study authors: Reference gene primers were amplified, and this amplification served to estimate nucleated cell counts. Sequenced by immunoSEQ multiplex PCR; TCRdb stores in-frame clones only, minus some. That table is the source of V, J and clone size, and D and trimming were worked out from the DNA. The sample consists of roughly 100,000 clones, around 87% of them appearing once. This CDR3 comprises 14 residues. Looked up from germline, CDR1 is LNHDA and CDR2 is SQIVND (reference sequence). Trimming pared 4 bases from V and 1 base from J, leaving 10 bases between.

Sample: peripheral blood. The chain couples TRBV19 to TRBJ1-2; no definite D call. The TCR comes from a man aged 45-60 years with active or convalescent COVID-19. The CDR3 region has the DNA TGTGCCAGTAGTAACTCCAGGATTAACTATGGCTACACCTTC. Translation: CASSNSRINYGYTF.